The 15 T cell receptor beta chains below all came from one sample that was sequenced in a study of T cell responses to AZD1222 COVID-19 vaccine. Clones were sequenced by immunoSEQ multiplex PCR, and TCRdb holds only the in-frame ones, with some missing. The table has about 150,000 clones, more than 85% seen once. The sample here was peripheral blood, taken on day 0 of AZD1222 vaccination. The receptors shown here come from an adult in good health.

The J gene is TRBJ1-2, the V gene TRBV30; D perhaps matches TRBD1 (6 bases). Germline V gene sequence: CDR1 GTSNPN, CDR2 SVGIG (reference sequence). The V gene lost 0 bases and the J gene lost 3 bases, with 14 bases spanning the gap. The CDR3 totals 15 residues. For the CDR3, the DNA is TGTGCCTGGAGTGTACGGTCAGGGGTGTACTATGGCTACACCTTC. Translating it yields CAWSVRSGVYYGYTF.

The chain joins TRBV9 to TRBJ1-2; no reliable D call. CDR1 and CDR2 from the germline V gene are SGDLS and YYNGEE. With 0 bases removed from V and 3 bases from J, the gap between germline ends came to 12 bases. This CDR3 is 15 amino acids long. In nucleotides, the CDR3 is TGTGCCAGCAGCGTAGCTAGTAGGGCCCACTATGGCTACACCTTC. Translated: CASSVASRAHYGYTF.

V usage is TRBV15 and J usage is TRBJ2-5; D unclear. The CDR3 spans 12 residues. The V gene's germline CDR1 is LNHNV and CDR2 YYDKDF (reference sequence). V lost 5 bases to trimming and J lost 4 bases, with 8 bases between them. CDR3 loop: CATSLTGETQYF. For the CDR3, the DNA is TGTGCCACCAGCCTAACGGGAGAGACCCAGTACTTC.

The chain links TRBV2 to TRBJ1-4; 7 bases are a match to TRBD1. J lost 0 bases, V lost 7 bases, and 8 bases had no gene match. Per germline, CDR1 SNHLY and CDR2 FYNNEI. The CDR3 totals 16 residues. This chain's CDR3 is CASTNRQGATNEKLFF. DNA for the CDR3: TGTGCCAGCACCAACCGACAGGGAGCAACTAATGAAAAACTGTTTTTT.

The rearrangement links TRBV19 to TRBJ1-4; D is possibly TRBD1 (5 bases). This CDR3 is built from 14 residues. V was cut by 9 bases and J by 6 bases, with 17 bases left in between. CDR1 is LNHDA and CDR2 is SQIVND in the germline V gene (reference sequence). The CDR3 DNA is TGTGCCAGCGCCTCCGGGACGGCCCATGAAAAACTGTTTTTT. Translated, it gives CASASGTAHEKLFF.

This chain uses TRBV27 with TRBJ1-2; maybe TRBD1 (5 bases). This CDR3 has 15 amino acids. Germline lookup yields CDR1 MNHEY and CDR2 SMNVEV (reference sequence). Trimming left V 2 bases short and J 4 bases short, with 14 bases between. DNA of the CDR3: TGTGCCAGCAGTTTAGAGACCGGGACGATCTATGGCTACACCTTC. It is translated as CASSLETGTIYGYTF.

J is TRBJ2-7 and V is TRBV7-3; no clear D gene. Germline V lookup: CDR1 SGHTA, CDR2 FQGTGA. This CDR3 has 14 amino acids. Trimming stripped 4 bases from V and 3 bases from J, with 13 bases between. CDR3 nucleotide sequence: TGTGCCAGCAGCTCGACATCCTCTAGCTACGAGCAGTACTTC. As protein: CASSSTSSSYEQYF.

V is TRBV28 and J is TRBJ1-2; TRBD1 matches 7 bases. The CDR3 sequence is 11 residues long. The V gene end was trimmed by 4 bases and the J gene end by 14 bases; junction bases not matched to a gene: 7. CDR1 is MDHEN, CDR2 SYDVKM, per germline. This chain's CDR3 is CASSSTQGRTF. CDR3 coding DNA: TGTGCCAGCAGTTCCACACAGGGGAGGACCTTC.

This chain uses TRBV6-4 with TRBJ2-3, with TRBD2 matching over 7 bases. The germline V gene has CDR1 MRHNA and CDR2 SNTAGT. The CDR3 sequence is 14 residues long. Trimming cost V 2 bases and J 1 base; bases outside gene matches: 0. The CDR3 protein is CASSDAGGTDTQYF. For the CDR3, the DNA is TGTGCCAGCAGTGACGCGGGAGGCACAGATACGCAGTATTTT.

J is TRBJ1-4 and V is TRBV4-3; D may be TRBD1 (5 bases). This CDR3 has 19 amino acids. V was cut by 4 bases and J by 7 bases, with 28 bases left in between. Per germline, CDR1 LGHNA and CDR2 YSLEER. The DNA of the CDR3 is TGCGCCAGCAGCCCTGGGTTTCTTGGGGGGATGCCTGGGGGTGAAAAACTGTTTTTT. Its translation: CASSPGFLGGMPGGEKLFF.

This clone was recorded once. The chain joins TRBV5-6 to TRBJ1-5; D uncertain. The germline V gene encodes CDR1 SGHDT and CDR2 YYEEEE. Deletions cut 4 bases from V and 5 bases from J, with 10 bases between. The CDR3 loop spans 13 amino acids. The CDR3 sequence: CASSQGSDQPQHF. The DNA for the CDR3 is TGTGCCAGCAGCCAAGGATCCGATCAGCCCCAGCATTTT. The whole variable domain, remainder taken from reference TRBV5-6 and TRBJ1-5, is DAGVTQSPTHLIKTRGQQVTLRCSPKSGHDTVSWYQQALGQGPQFIFQYYEEEERQRGNFPDRFSGHQFPNYSSELNVNALLLGDSALYLCASSQGSDQPQHFGDGTRLSIL.

J is TRBJ1-5 and V is TRBV10-2, with D possibly matching TRBD1 (6 bases). The length of the CDR3 is 15 residues. V shed 0 bases and J shed 4 bases, with 10 bases lying between them. CDR1 is WSHSY and CDR2 is SAAADI in the germline V gene. CDR3 sequence reads: CASSESGGGNQPQHF. The CDR3 DNA sequence: TGCGCCAGCAGTGAGTCGGGAGGGGGAAATCAGCCCCAGCATTTT.

V and J are TRBV28 and TRBJ1-5; perhaps TRBD1 as D (6 bases). There are 13 residues in the CDR3. CDR1 MDHEN and CDR2 SYDVKM come from the germline V gene. Trimming pared 4 bases from V and 6 bases from J, leaving 10 bases between. CDR3: CASSYRDFQPQHF. The CDR3 coding sequence is TGTGCCAGCAGTTACAGGGACTTTCAGCCCCAGCATTTT.

This chain connects TRBV6-2 or TRBV6-3 to TRBJ2-7, with TRBD2 matching over 7 bases. J was trimmed by 12 bases and V by 2 bases; bases with no gene match: 10. From germline, CDR1 is MNHEY and CDR2 SVGEGT. CDR3 length equals 13 residues. Written as DNA, the CDR3 is TGTGCCAGCAGTTACGCCGGGACTATCGTCCCGTACTTC. It is translated as CASSYAGTIVPYF.

The chain carries TRBV5-1 and TRBJ2-1; D call uncertain. The germline gives CDR1 SGHRS, CDR2 YFSETQ. Trimming took 4 bases from V and 1 from J, leaving 6 bases between them. This CDR3 is 13 amino acids long. As DNA, the CDR3 is TGCGCCAGCAGCAGGGATTCCTACAATGAGCAGTTCTTC. It is translated as CASSRDSYNEQFF. Full variable domain (missing parts from reference TRBV5-1 and TRBJ2-1): KAGVTQTPRYLIKTRGQQVTLSCSPISGHRSVSWYQQTPGQGLQFLFEYFSETQRNKGNFPGRFSGRQFSNSRSEMNVSTLELGDSALYLCASSRDSYNEQFFGPGTRLTVL.